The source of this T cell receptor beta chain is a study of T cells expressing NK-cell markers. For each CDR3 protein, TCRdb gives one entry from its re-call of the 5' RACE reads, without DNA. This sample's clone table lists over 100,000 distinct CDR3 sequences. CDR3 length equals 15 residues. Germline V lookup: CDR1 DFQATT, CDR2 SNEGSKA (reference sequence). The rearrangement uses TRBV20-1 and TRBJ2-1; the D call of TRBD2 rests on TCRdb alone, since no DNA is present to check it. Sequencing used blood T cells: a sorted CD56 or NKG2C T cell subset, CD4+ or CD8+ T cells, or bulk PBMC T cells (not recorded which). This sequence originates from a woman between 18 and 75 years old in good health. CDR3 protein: CSANTGTSGYNEQFF.